This passage covers 18 T cell receptor beta chains from one sample sequenced in a study of cytomegalovirus exposure and HLA in healthy donors. It was with 60 Vbeta and 13 Jbeta primers that the PCR ran. Method: immunoSEQ multiplex PCR; TCRdb's copy keeps in-frame clones and lacks some. The sample consists of more than 100,000 clones, 80% of them appearing once. The sequenced sample was PBMCs. These receptors were obtained from a female donor in good health and CMV-seropositive.

The chain has TRBV6-6 and TRBJ1-5; 7 nucleotides line up with TRBD1. CDR1 is MNHNY, CDR2 SVGAGI, per germline (reference sequence). CDR3 length: 15 residues. Unmatched junction bases numbered 10, after V lost 6 bases and J lost 5 bases. The CDR3 loop reads CASRGERGPDQPQHF. The CDR3 DNA is TGTGCCAGCAGGGGGGAGAGGGGGCCCGATCAGCCCCAGCATTTT.

This rearrangement joins TRBV9 to TRBJ2-2; D may be TRBD1 (7 bases). Germline lookup yields CDR1 SGDLS and CDR2 YYNGEE. The CDR3 spans 16 residues. Between the trimmed V and J ends, which lost 5 bases and 5 bases, there was a span of 19 bases. For the CDR3, the DNA is TGTGCCAGCAGTGAACCAAAGGGGGCGGGAACCGGGGAGCTGTTTTTT. Amino acids: CASSEPKGAGTGELFF.

The V gene is TRBV11-2, the J gene TRBJ2-4, with a weak D call TRBD1 (5 bases). V was pared by 1 base and J by 6 bases, with 7 bases between. The CDR3 loop spans 13 amino acids. Germline V lookup: CDR1 SGHAT, CDR2 FQNNGV. In nucleotides, the CDR3 is TGTGCCAGCAGCTTAGGACAGCCAAACATTCAGTACTTC. Amino acids: CASSLGQPNIQYF.

The chain carries TRBV5-1 and TRBJ2-1; D gene unclear. The CDR3 is made up of 12 amino acids. Germline V lookup: CDR1 SGHRS, CDR2 YFSETQ. Trimming removed 0 bases at V and 7 bases at J, with 5 bases between. Written as DNA, the CDR3 is TGCGCCAGCAGCTTGGTGCGGAATGAGCAGTTCTTC. It translates to CASSLVRNEQFF.

The chain joins TRBV7-9 to TRBJ2-5, with D perhaps matching TRBD1 (6 bases). CDR1 and CDR2 from the germline V gene are SEHNR and FQNEAQ (reference sequence). With 1 base removed from V and 7 bases from J, the gap between germline ends came to 10 bases. The CDR3 is made up of 13 amino acids. CDR3 DNA: TGTGCCAGCAGCTTAGAGGGGGTTGGGACCCAGTACTTC. Translated: CASSLEGVGTQYF.

The chain combines TRBV6-5 with TRBJ1-1; possibly TRBD1 for D (5 bases). The V end lost 0 bases, the J end lost 1 base, and 12 bases lay between the germline ends. This CDR3 spans 16 amino acids. Germline assignment: CDR1 MNHEY and CDR2 SVGAGI. DNA for the CDR3: TGTGCCAGCAGTTACTCGAGCGTAGGGGCGAACACTGAAGCTTTCTTT. Protein sequence: CASSYSSVGANTEAFF.

In its sample, this clone was seen a few times. V usage is TRBV2 and J usage is TRBJ2-7; 10 bases are shared with TRBD1. The CDR3 has 16 amino acids. Germline CDR1 reads SNHLY; CDR2 reads FYNNEI. V lost 5 bases and J lost 5; bases outside the gene matches: 12. CDR3 in amino acids: CASSSFDRGLFHEQYF. CDR3 in DNA: TGTGCCAGCAGTTCCTTCGACAGGGGGCTTTTCCACGAGCAGTACTTC.

This rearrangement joins TRBV18 to TRBJ1-1, with D perhaps TRBD1 (6 bases). The CDR3 spans 15 residues. Germline loops: CDR1 KGHSH, CDR2 LQKENI. Trimming stripped 2 bases from V and 1 base from J, with 11 bases between. CDR3 nucleotide sequence: TGTGCCAGCTCACCATACCAGGACAGGAACACTGAAGCTTTCTTT. It translates to CASSPYQDRNTEAFF.

The rearrangement joins TRBV7-2 to TRBJ2-1, with 16 bases aligning to TRBD2. Germline CDR1 reads SGHTA; CDR2 reads FQGNSA. CDR3 length: 17 residues. Trimming removed 4 bases from V and 9 bases from J; junction bases left unmatched: 9. The CDR3: CASSSTGTSGGAREQFF. The CDR3 DNA reads TGTGCCAGCAGCTCGACCGGGACTAGCGGGGGGGCCCGTGAGCAGTTCTTC.

The chain combines TRBV19 with TRBJ1-5; D is unresolved. V lost 1 base and J lost 0, with 4 bases in between. This CDR3 is 14 amino acids long. Germline V gives CDR1 LNHDA, CDR2 SQIVND (reference sequence). CDR3 coding DNA: TGTGCCAGTAGTATAGTATATAGCAATCAGCCCCAGCATTTT. Protein: CASSIVYSNQPQHF. Full variable domain (rest looked up from reference TRBV19 and TRBJ1-5): DGGITQSPKYLFRKEGQNVTLSCEQNLNHDAMYWYRQDPGQGLRLIYYSQIVNDFQKGDIAEGYSVSREKKESFPLTVTSAQKNPTAFYLCASSIVYSNQPQHFGDGTRLSIL.

CDR3 protein: CASSLTPRGSYEQYF. In nucleotides, the CDR3 is TGTGCCAGCAGCTTAACACCGCGGGGTTCCTACGAGCAGTACTTC. The chain carries TRBV7-2 and TRBJ2-7, with TRBD2 as a possible D gene (6 bases). The CDR3 runs to 15 residues. Germline CDR1 SGHTA, CDR2 FQGNSA. V was trimmed by 2 bases and J by 1 base, leaving 12 bases between them. Variable domain in full (rest from reference TRBV7-2 and TRBJ2-7): GAGVSQSPSNKVTEKGKDVELRCDPISGHTALYWYRQSLGQGLEFLIYFQGNSAPDKSGLPSDRFSAERTGGSVSTLTIQRTQQEDSAVYLCASSLTPRGSYEQYFGPGTRLTVT.

V is TRBV7-8 and J is TRBJ2-3; 9 positions agree with TRBD1. CDR1 SGHVS and CDR2 FQNEAQ come from the germline V gene. Trimming removed 5 bases from V and 0 bases from J; junction bases left unmatched: 12. The CDR3 totals 18 residues. Here the CDR3 DNA reads TGTGCCAGCAGCGCCCGGGACAGGGAACCCTTTAGCACAGATACGCAGTATTTT. Translated, it gives CASSARDREPFSTDTQYF. The complete variable domain, with remaining parts taken from reference TRBV7-8 and TRBJ2-3, reads GAGVSQSPRYKVAKRGQDVALRCDPISGHVSLFWYQQALGQGPEFLTYFQNEAQLDKSGLPSDRFFAERPEGSVSTLKIQRTQQEDSAVYLCASSARDREPFSTDTQYFGPGTRLTVL.

The sample holds a few counts of this clone. The J gene is TRBJ1-5, the V gene TRBV6-5; D gene unclear. CDR3 size: 12 residues. Germline CDR1 MNHEY, CDR2 SVGAGI. Trimming took off 4 bases at V and 11 bases at J, with 12 bases between the two ends. CDR3 bases: TGTGCCAGCAGTTCCTTCACTCTGTCCCAGCATTTT. This translates into CASSSFTLSQHF.

The chain combines TRBV21-1 with TRBJ2-2; TRBD2 is taken as the D call from the table, unchecked against the DNA. TRBV21-1 constitutes a pseudogene. The CDR3 runs to 18 residues. The CDR3 here is CASSKSPEAGINTGELFF. The CDR3 DNA reads TGTGCCAGCAGCAAATCTCCAGAGGCGGGGATAAACACCGGGGAGCTGTTTTTT.

This clone was observed once. The chain carries TRBV5-6 and TRBJ2-3, with a possible D match to TRBD1 (5 bases). The CDR3 spans 14 residues. V was clipped by 3 bases and J by 6 bases, with 14 bases between them. Germline lookup yields CDR1 SGHDT and CDR2 YYEEEE. The CDR3 DNA reads as TGTGCCAGCAGCTCGCCTCAGGGTGGGGATACGCAGTATTTT. Protein product: CASSSPQGGDTQYF.

There are a few counts of this clone. This chain joins TRBV6-1 and TRBJ1-6; 10 nucleotides match TRBD1. CDR3 length: 17 amino acids. The V gene's germline CDR1 is MNHNS and CDR2 SASEGT. Trimming took 3 bases from V and 8 from J; bases not matched to a gene: 10. This CDR3 reads CASSERGRDRGYSPLHF. The CDR3 coding sequence is TGTGCCAGCAGTGAGAGGGGGCGGGACAGGGGATATTCACCCCTCCACTTT.

This clone has just a few counts. The V and J genes are TRBV6-5 and TRBJ1-1; TRBD1 might be the D (6 bases). The CDR3 is 13 amino acids. Germline CDR1 and CDR2: MNHEY and SVGAGI. V lost 8 bases and J lost 1, with 11 bases in between. In DNA form, the CDR3 reads TGTGCCAGCTACAGGGAAACGAACACTGAAGCTTTCTTT. It codes for CASYRETNTEAFF.

This clone appeared a single time. The rearrangement links TRBV2 to TRBJ1-2, with 9 bases that match TRBD1. The CDR3 loop spans 14 amino acids. Germline lookup yields CDR1 SNHLY and CDR2 FYNNEI. J lost 7 bases, V lost 3 bases, and 6 bases had no gene match. In DNA form, the CDR3 reads TGTGCCAGCAGTGACTGGACAGGGGTGGCTGGCTACACCTTC. Translated, it gives CASSDWTGVAGYTF.